This T cell receptor beta chain was recovered during a study of shared clonotypes between healthy human individuals. Selected positively for CCR7 and CD45RO-negative, naive CD8 cells excluded terminally differentiated effector memory CD45RA+ cells. Germline V CDR1 and CDR2: SGHDT, YYEEEE. This CDR3 spans 16 amino acids. V lost 3 bases to trimming and J lost 1 base, with 13 bases between them. The method was immunoSEQ multiplex PCR; TCRdb's version includes in-frame clones alone and lacks a portion of them. The sample holds under 2,000,000 clones, roughly 95% seen once. The sequence came from a man aged 18 to 30 in good health. The V gene is TRBV5-6, the J gene TRBJ2-2; D might be TRBD2 (6 bases). The sequenced sample consisted of naive CD8+ T cells sorted from blood. The CDR3 coding sequence is TGTGCCAGCAGCTCCCCGGGACTGAAGAACACCGGGGAGCTGTTTTTT. This gives the protein CASSSPGLKNTGELFF.